This T cell receptor beta chain was captured in a study of blood T cell repertoires in COVID-19. Data came from immunoSEQ multiplex PCR; TCRdb stores just in-frame clones and leaves some out. The repertoire holds 200,000 to 250,000 clones, with approximately 80% as singletons. Germline CDR1 ENHRY, CDR2 SYGVKD. V lost 6 bases and J 3 bases, leaving 14 bases between the germline ends. The CDR3 sequence is 14 residues long. The genes are TRBV10-3 and TRBJ1-1, with D possibly TRBD1 on 6 matching bases. This clonotype originated in a man aged 35 to 55 who had recovered from COVID-19. Sample: PBMCs or T cells enriched from blood (not recorded which). The CDR3 DNA reads as TGTGCCATCAGCCGACAGGACGAGGACACTGAAGCTTTCTTT. Translated: CAISRQDEDTEAFF.